The following is a T cell receptor beta chain sequence with its context. Sequenced by immunoSEQ multiplex PCR; TCRdb stores in-frame clones only, minus some. The repertoire has approximately 150,000 clones, approximately 95% of them found once; the top ten carry less than 2%. The sample belongs to a study of blood T cell repertoires in COVID-19. On the study more broadly: COVID-19 samples collected from the United States, Italy and Spain covered acute and convalescent phases.

The CDR3 spans 12 residues. Trimming cost V 1 base and J 8 bases, with 8 bases left between them. In Seattle, patients joined the study during active infection and were tracked longitudinally. Sequencing was performed on peripheral blood. This chain joins TRBV12-3 or TRBV12-4 and TRBJ1-1, with D maybe TRBD1 (6 bases). The TCR was taken from a woman aged 60-75 years with COVID-19, enrolled during active disease. This CDR3 reads CASSLVRGEAFF. The DNA of the CDR3 is TGTGCCAGCAGTTTAGTAAGGGGGGAAGCTTTCTTT.